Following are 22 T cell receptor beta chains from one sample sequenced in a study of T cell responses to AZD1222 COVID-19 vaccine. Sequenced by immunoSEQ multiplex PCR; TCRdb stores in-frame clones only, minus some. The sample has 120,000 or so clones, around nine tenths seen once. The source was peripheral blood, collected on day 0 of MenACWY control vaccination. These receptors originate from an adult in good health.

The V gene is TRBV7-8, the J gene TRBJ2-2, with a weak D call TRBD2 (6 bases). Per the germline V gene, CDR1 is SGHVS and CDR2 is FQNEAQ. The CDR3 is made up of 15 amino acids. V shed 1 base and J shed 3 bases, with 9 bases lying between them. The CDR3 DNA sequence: TGTGCCAGCAGCTTAGGGGGAGGATACACCGGGGAGCTGTTTTTT. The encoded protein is CASSLGGGYTGELFF.

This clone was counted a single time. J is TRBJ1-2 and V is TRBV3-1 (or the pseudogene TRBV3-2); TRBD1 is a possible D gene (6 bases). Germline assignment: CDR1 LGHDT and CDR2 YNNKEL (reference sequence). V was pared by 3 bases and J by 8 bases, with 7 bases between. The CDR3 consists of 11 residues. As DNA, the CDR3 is TGTGCCAGCAGCCACAGGGGCGGCTACACCTTC. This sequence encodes CASSHRGGYTF.

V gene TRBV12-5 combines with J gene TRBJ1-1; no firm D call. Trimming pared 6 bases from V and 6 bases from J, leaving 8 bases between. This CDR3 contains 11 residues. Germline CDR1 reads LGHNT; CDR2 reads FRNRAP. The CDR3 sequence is CASGKGAEAFF. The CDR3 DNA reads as TGTGCTAGTGGAAAAGGAGCTGAAGCTTTCTTT.

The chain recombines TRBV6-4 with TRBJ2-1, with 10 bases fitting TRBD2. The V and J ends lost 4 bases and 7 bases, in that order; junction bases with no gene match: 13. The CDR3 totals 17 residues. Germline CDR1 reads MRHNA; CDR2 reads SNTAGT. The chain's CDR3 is CASSVGLAGEGSNEQFF. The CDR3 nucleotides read TGTGCCAGCAGTGTCGGGCTAGCGGGAGAGGGTAGTAATGAGCAGTTCTTC.

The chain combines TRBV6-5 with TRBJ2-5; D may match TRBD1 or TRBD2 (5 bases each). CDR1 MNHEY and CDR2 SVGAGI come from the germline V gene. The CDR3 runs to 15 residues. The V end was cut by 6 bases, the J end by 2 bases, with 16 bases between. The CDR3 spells CASSGTAAEQETQYF. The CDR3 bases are TGTGCCAGCAGCGGGACCGCAGCCGAACAAGAGACCCAGTACTTC.

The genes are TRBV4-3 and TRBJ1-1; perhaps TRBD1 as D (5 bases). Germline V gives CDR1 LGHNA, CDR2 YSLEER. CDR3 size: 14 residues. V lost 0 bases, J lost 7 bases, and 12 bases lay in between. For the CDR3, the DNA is TGCGCCAGCAGCCAAGATAGTACAAGGGGTGAAGCTTTCTTT. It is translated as CASSQDSTRGEAFF.

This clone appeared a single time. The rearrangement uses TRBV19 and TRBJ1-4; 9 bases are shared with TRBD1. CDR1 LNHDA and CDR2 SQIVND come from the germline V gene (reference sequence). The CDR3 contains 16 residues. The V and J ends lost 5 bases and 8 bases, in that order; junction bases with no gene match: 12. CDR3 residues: CASSPQTGGGGEKLFF. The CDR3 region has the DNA TGTGCCAGTAGTCCCCAAACAGGGGGCGGCGGAGAAAAACTGTTTTTT.

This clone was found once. CDR3 bases: TGCAGTGCCCCTAGTGAGTACGAGCAGTACTTC. Amino acids: CSAPSEYEQYF. The J gene is TRBJ2-7, the V gene TRBV20-1, with D unclear. The CDR3 covers 11 residues. V was pared by 6 bases and J by 4 bases, with 10 bases between. The germline CDR1 and CDR2 sequences are DFQATT and SNEGSKA (reference sequence).

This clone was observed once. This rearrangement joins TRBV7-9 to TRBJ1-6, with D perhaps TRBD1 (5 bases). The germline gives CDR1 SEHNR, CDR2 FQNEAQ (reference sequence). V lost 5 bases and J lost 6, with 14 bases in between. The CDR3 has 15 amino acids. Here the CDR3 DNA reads TGTGCCAGCAGCCCCTTTAGGGACGGTAATTCACCCCTCCACTTT. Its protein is CASSPFRDGNSPLHF.

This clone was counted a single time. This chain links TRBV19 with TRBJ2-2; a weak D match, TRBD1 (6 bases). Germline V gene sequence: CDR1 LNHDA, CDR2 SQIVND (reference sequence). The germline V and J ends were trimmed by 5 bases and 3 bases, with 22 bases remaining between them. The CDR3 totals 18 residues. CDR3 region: CASSPRGTGKDDTGELFF. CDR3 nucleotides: TGTGCCAGTAGTCCAAGGGGTACAGGGAAAGACGACACCGGGGAGCTGTTTTTT. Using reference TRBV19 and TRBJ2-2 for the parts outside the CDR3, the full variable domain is DGGITQSPKYLFRKEGQNVTLSCEQNLNHDAMYWYRQDPGQGLRLIYYSQIVNDFQKGDIAEGYSVSREKKESFPLTVTSAQKNPTAFYLCASSPRGTGKDDTGELFFGEGSRLTVL.

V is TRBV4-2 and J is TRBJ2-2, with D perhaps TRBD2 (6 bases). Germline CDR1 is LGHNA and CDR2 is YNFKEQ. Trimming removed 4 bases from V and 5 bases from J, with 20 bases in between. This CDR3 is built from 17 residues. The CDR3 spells CASSPWTISVRTGELFF. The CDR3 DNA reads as TGTGCCAGCAGCCCATGGACTATCAGTGTGAGGACCGGGGAGCTGTTTTTT.

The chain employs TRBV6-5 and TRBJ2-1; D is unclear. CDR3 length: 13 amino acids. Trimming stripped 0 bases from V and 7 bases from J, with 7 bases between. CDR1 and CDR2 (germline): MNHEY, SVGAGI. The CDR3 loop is CASSYSSQNEQFF. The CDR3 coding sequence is TGTGCCAGCAGTTACTCGTCCCAGAATGAGCAGTTCTTC.

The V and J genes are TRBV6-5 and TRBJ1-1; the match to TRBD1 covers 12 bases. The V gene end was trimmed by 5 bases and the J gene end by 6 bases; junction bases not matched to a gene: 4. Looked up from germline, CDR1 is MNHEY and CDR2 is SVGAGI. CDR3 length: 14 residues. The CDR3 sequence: CASSRGQGAAEAFF. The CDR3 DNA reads TGTGCCAGCAGTAGGGGACAGGGGGCCGCTGAAGCTTTCTTT.

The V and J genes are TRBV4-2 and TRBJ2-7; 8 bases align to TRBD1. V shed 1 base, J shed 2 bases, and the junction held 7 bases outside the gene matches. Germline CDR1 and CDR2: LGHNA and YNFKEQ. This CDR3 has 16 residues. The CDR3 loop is CASSQAPGQGTYEQYF. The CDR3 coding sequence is TGTGCCAGCAGCCAAGCCCCCGGACAGGGAACCTACGAGCAGTACTTC.

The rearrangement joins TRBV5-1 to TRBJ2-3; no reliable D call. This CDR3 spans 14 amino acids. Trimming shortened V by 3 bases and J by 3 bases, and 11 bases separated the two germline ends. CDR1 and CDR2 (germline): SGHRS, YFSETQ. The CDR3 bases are TGCGCCAGCAGCTCCCTTTCGAGGACAGATACGCAGTATTTT. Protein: CASSSLSRTDTQYF.

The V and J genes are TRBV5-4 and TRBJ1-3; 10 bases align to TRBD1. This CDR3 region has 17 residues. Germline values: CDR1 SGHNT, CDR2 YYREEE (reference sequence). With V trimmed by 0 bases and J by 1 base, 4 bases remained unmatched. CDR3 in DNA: TGTGCCAGCAGCTTGGCCTCGGACAGGGGGTCTGGAAACACCATATATTTT. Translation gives CASSLASDRGSGNTIYF.

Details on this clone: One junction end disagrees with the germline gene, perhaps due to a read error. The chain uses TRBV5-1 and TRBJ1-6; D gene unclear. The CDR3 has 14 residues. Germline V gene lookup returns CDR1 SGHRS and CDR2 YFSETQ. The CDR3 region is CASSSGQTEDPRLF. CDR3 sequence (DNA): TGCGCCAGCAGCTCCGGGCAGACCGAAGACCCCCGGCTCTTT.

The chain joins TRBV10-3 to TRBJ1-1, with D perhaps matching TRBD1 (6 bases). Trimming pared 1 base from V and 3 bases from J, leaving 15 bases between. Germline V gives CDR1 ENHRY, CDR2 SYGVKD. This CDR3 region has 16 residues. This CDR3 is CAISELRGKSDTEAFF. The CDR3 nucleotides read TGTGCCATCAGTGAGTTGAGGGGGAAGTCTGACACTGAAGCTTTCTTT.

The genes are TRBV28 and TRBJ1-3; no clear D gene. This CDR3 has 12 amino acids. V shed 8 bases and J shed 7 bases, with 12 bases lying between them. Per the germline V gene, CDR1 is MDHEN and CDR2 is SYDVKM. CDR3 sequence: CASGLTANTIYF. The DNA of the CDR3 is TGTGCCAGCGGATTAACGGCGAACACCATATATTTT.

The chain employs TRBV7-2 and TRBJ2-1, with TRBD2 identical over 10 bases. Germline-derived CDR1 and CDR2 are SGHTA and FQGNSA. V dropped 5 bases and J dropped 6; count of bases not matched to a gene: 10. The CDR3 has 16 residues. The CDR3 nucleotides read TGTGCCAGCAGCGTGGGGTCTAGCGGGAGTGTCAATGAGCAGTTCTTC. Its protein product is CASSVGSSGSVNEQFF.

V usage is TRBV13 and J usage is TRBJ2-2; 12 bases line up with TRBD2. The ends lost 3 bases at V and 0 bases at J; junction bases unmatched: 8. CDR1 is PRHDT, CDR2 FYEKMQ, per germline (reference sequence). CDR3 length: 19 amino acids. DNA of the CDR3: TGTGCCAGCAGCTTCGGGGGACTAGCGGGCCACGCGAACACCGGGGAGCTGTTTTTT. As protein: CASSFGGLAGHANTGELFF.

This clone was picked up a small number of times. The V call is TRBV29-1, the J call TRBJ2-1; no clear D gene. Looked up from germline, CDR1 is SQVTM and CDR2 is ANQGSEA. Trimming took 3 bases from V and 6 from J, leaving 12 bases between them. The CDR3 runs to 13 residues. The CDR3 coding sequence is TGCAGCGTTGACATCAGCCTTTCCAATGAGCAGTTCTTC. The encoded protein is CSVDISLSNEQFF.